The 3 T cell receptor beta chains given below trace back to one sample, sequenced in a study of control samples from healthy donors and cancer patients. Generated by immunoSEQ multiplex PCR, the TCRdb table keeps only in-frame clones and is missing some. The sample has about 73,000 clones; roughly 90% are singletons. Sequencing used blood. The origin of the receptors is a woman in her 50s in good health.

The CDR3 DNA sequence: TGTGCCAGTAAAGCCGGGACAGGGGGCCCCAACACTGAAGCTTTCTTT. Translating it yields CASKAGTGGPNTEAFF. V usage is TRBV19 and J usage is TRBJ1-1; 12 nucleotides agree with TRBD1. Germline assignment: CDR1 LNHDA and CDR2 SQIVND (reference sequence). The CDR3 has 16 residues. Trimming took 7 bases from V and 2 from J; bases not matched to a gene: 8.

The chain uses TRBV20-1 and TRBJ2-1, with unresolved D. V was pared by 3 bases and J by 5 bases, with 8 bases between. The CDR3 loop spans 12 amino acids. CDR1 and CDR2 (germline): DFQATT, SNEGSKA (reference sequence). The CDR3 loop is CSASNPHNEQFF. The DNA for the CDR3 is TGCAGTGCTAGTAATCCGCACAATGAGCAGTTCTTC.

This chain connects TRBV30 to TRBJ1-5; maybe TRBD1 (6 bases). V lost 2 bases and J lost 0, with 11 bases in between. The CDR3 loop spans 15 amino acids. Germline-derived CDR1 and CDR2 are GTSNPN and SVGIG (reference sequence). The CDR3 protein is CAWSFGTHSNQPQHF. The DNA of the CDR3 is TGTGCCTGGAGTTTTGGGACACATAGCAATCAGCCCCAGCATTTT.